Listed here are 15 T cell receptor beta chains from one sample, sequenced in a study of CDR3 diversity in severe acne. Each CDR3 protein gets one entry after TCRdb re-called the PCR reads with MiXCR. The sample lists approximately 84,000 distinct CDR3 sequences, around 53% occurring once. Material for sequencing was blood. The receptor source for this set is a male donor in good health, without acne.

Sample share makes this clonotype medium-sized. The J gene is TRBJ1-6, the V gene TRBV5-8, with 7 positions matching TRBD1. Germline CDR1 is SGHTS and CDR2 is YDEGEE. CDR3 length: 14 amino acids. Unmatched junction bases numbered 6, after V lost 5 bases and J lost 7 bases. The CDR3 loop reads CASRRDSENSPLHF. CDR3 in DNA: TGTGCCAGCAGACGGGACAGTGAGAATTCACCCCTCCACTTT.

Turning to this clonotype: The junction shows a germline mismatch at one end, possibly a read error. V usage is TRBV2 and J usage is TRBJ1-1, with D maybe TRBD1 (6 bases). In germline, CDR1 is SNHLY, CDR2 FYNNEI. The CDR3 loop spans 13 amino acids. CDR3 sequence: CASSEQGYTKAFF. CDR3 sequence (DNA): TGTGCCAGCTCGGAACAGGGTTACACTAAAGCTTTCTTT.

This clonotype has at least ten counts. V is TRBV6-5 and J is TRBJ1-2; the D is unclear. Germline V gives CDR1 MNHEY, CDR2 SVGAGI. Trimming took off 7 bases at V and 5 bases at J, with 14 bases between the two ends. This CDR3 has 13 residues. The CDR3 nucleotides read TGTGCCAGCACCATTGAGGAGGGATATGGCTACACCTTC. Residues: CASTIEEGYGYTF.

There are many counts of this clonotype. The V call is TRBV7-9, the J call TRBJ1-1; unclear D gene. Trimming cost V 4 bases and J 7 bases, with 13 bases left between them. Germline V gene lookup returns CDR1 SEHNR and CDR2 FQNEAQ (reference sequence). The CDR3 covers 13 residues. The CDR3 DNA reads TGTGCCAGCAGCTCCCTTGAGGCTAGTGAAGCTTTCTTT. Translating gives CASSSLEASEAFF.

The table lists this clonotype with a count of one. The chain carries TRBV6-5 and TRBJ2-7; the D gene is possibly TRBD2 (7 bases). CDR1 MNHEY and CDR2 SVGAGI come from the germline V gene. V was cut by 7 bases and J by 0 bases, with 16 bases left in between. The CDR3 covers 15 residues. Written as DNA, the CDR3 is TGTGCCAGCACCTTCCGCGGGGGCCACTCCTACGAGCAGTACTTC. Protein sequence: CASTFRGGHSYEQYF.

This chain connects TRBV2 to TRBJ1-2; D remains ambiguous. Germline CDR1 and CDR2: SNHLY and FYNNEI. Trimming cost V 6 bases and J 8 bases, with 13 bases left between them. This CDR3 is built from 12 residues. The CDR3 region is CASRGGYGGYTF. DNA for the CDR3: TGTGCCAGCAGGGGCGGTTACGGCGGCTACACCTTC.

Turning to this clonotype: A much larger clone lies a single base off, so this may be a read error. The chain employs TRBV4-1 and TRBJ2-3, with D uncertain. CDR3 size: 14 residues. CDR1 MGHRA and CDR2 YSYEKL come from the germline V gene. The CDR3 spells CASSETAASDTRYF. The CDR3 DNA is TGCGCCAGCAGCGAGACGGCGGCGTCAGATACGCGGTATTTT.

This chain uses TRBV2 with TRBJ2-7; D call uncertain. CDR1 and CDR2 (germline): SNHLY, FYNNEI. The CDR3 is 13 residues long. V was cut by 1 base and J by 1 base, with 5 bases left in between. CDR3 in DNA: TGTGCCAGCAGTGAAGGGTATTCCTACGAGCAGTACTTC. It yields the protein CASSEGYSYEQYF.

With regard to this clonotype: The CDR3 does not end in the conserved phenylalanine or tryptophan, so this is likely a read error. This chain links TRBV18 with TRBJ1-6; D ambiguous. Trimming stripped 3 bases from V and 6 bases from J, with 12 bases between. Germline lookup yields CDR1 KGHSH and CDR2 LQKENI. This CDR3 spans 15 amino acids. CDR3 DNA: TGTGCCAGCTCACCTTCCTCTACCTGTAATTCACCCCTCCACTAT. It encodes CASSPSSTCNSPLHY.

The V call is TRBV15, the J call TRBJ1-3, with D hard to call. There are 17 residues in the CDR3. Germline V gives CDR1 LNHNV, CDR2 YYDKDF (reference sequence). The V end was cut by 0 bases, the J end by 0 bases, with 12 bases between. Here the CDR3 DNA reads TGTGCCACCAGCAGAGATTTCACCGGCGGCTCTGGAAACACCATATATTTT. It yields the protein CATSRDFTGGSGNTIYF.

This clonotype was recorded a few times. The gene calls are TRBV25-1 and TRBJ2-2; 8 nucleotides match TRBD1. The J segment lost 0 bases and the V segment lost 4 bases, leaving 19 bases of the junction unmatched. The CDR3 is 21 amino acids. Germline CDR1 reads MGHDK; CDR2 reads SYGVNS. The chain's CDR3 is CASSGQGKNLGKSANTGELFF. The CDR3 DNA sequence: TGTGCCAGCAGTGGACAGGGGAAGAACCTCGGCAAGTCCGCGAACACCGGGGAGCTGTTTTTT.

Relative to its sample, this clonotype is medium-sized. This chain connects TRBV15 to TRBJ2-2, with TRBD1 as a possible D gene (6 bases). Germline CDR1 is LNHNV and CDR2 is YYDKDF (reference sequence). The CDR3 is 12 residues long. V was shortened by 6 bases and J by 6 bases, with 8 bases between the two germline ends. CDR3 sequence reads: CATRSGAGELFF. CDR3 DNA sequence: TGTGCCACCAGATCAGGGGCCGGGGAGCTGTTTTTT.

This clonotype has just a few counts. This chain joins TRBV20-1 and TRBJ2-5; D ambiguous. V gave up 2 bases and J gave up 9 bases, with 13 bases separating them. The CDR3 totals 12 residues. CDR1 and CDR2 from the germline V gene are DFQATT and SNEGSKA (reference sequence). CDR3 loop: CSARQDDQPQYF. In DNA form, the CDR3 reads TGCAGTGCTAGACAGGACGATCAGCCCCAGTACTTC.

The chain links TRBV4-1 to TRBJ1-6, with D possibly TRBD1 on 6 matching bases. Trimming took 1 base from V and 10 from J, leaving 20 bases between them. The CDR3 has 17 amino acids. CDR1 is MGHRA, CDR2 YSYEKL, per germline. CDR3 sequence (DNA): TGCGCCAGCAGCCAAGGGGCAGCGGGGGGCTGGGACTCACCCCTCCACTTT. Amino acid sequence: CASSQGAAGGWDSPLHF.

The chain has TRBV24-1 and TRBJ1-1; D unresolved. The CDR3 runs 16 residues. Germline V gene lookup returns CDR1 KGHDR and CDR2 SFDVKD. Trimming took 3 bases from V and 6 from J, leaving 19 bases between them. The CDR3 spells CATSDRQTTRASEAFF. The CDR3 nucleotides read TGTGCCACCAGTGATCGACAAACAACAAGAGCATCTGAAGCTTTCTTT.